This TCR beta chain was identified in a study of blood T cell repertoires in COVID-19. Whole-study context: The study drew acute and convalescent COVID-19 samples from the United States, Italy and Spain. The analysed material was cDNA or gDNA that came from T cells, B-cell-depleted T cells, or PBMCs.

Profiling relied on immunoSEQ multiplex PCR, and the TCRdb table lists in-frame clones only, not all of them. The sample includes approximately 290,000 clones, 87% seen only once; the top ten take roughly 2.3%. Germline V gene data show CDR1 as SNHLY and CDR2 as FYNNEI. The CDR3 has 14 residues. V lost 6 bases, J lost 11 bases, and 12 bases stayed unmatched. In this sample, this clone turned up a few times. The chain carries TRBV2 and TRBJ1-1, with 10 bases lining up with TRBD1. The TCR was taken from a man younger than 35 with active or convalescent COVID-19. The source material was peripheral blood. Written as DNA, the CDR3 is TGTGCCAGCAGGAATTCCGGGACAGGGGTGGCCGCTTTCTTT. This codes for CASRNSGTGVAAFF.